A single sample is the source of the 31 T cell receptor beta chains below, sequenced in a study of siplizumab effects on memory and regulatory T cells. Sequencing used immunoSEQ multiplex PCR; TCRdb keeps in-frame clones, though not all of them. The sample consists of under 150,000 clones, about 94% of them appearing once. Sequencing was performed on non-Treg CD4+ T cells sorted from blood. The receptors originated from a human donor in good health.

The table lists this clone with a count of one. This chain's CDR3 is CASSQSAGFDQPQHF. The CDR3 bases are TGCGCCAGCAGTCAATCTGCAGGGTTTGATCAGCCCCAGCATTTT. The V and J genes are TRBV23-1 and TRBJ1-5, with D tentatively TRBD1 (5 bases). TRBV23-1 falls under the ORF class, with uncertain function. Trimming took off 0 bases at V and 5 bases at J, with 11 bases between the two ends. The CDR3 is 15 residues long.

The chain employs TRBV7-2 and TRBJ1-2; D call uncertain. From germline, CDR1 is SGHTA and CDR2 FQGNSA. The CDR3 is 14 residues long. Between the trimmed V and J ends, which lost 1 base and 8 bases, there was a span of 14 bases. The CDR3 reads CASSLGAGMSGYTF. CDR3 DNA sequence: TGTGCCAGCAGCTTAGGGGCCGGGATGAGCGGCTACACCTTC. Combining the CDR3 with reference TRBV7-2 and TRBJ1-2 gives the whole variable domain GAGVSQSPSNKVTEKGKDVELRCDPISGHTALYWYRQSLGQGLEFLIYFQGNSAPDKSGLPSDRFSAERTGGSVSTLTIQRTQQEDSAVYLCASSLGAGMSGYTFGSGTRLTVV.

CDR3 residues: CASSHVGRAFTDTQYF. The CDR3 DNA reads TGCGCCAGCAGCCACGTCGGGAGGGCCTTCACAGATACGCAGTATTTT. The J gene is TRBJ2-3, the V gene TRBV4-1; 8 positions match TRBD2. The length of the CDR3 is 16 residues. V shed 3 bases, J shed 2 bases, and the junction held 7 bases outside the gene matches. CDR1 MGHRA and CDR2 YSYEKL come from the germline V gene.

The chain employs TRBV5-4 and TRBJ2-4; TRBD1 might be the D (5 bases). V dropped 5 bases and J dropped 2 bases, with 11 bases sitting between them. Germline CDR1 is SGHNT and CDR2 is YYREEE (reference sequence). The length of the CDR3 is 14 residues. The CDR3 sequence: CASSPPGTKNIQYF. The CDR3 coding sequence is TGTGCCAGCAGTCCCCCAGGGACCAAAAACATTCAGTACTTC.

The CDR3 sequence: CASSLDLAGGREQFF. Written as DNA, the CDR3 is TGCGCCAGCAGCTTGGATCTAGCGGGGGGGCGTGAGCAGTTCTTC. The chain recombines TRBV5-1 with TRBJ2-1; 12 bases map to TRBD2. The CDR3 covers 15 residues. V shed 0 bases, J shed 9 bases, and the junction held 4 bases outside the gene matches. CDR1 and CDR2 (germline): SGHRS, YFSETQ. Using reference TRBV5-1 and TRBJ2-1 for the parts outside the CDR3, the full variable domain is KAGVTQTPRYLIKTRGQQVTLSCSPISGHRSVSWYQQTPGQGLQFLFEYFSETQRNKGNFPGRFSGRQFSNSRSEMNVSTLELGDSALYLCASSLDLAGGREQFFGPGTRLTVL.

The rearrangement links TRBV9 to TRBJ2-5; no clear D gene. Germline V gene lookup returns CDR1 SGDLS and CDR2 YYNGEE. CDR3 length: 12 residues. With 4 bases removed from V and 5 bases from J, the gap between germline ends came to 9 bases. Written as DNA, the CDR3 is TGTGCCAGCAGCCTAGGATGGGAGACCCAGTACTTC. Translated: CASSLGWETQYF.

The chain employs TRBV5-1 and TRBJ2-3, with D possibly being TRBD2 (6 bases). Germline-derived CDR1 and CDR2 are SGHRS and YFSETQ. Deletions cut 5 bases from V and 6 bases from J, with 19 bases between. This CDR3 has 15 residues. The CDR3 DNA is TGCGCCAGCAGGGTACAGACTAGTCCCAGCGATACGCAGTATTTT. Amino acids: CASRVQTSPSDTQYF.

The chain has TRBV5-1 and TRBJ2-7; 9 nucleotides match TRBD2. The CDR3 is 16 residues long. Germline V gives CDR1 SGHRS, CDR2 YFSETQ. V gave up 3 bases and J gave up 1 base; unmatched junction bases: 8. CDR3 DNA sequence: TGCGCCAGCAGCTGGGAGAGCGGGAGGAATTCCTACGAGCAGTACTTC. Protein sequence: CASSWESGRNSYEQYF.

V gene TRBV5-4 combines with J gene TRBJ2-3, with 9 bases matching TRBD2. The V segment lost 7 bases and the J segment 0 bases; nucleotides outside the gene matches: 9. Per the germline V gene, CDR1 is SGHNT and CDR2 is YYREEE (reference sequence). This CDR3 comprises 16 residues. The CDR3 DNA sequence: TGTGCCAGCTCTGGTAGCGGGGGCCCTAGCACAGATACGCAGTATTTT. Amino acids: CASSGSGGPSTDTQYF. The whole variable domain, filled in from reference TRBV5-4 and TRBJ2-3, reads ETGVTQSPTHLIKTRGQQVTLRCSSQSGHNTVSWYQQALGQGPQFIFQYYREEENGRGNFPPRFSGLQFPNYSSELNVNALELDDSALYLCASSGSGGPSTDTQYFGPGTRLTVL.

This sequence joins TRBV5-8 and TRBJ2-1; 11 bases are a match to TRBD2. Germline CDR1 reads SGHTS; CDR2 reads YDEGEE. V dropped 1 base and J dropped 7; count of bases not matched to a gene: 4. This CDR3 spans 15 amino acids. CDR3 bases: TGTGCCAGCAGCTTGAAACTAGCGGGAGAGAATGAGCAGTTCTTC. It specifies CASSLKLAGENEQFF.

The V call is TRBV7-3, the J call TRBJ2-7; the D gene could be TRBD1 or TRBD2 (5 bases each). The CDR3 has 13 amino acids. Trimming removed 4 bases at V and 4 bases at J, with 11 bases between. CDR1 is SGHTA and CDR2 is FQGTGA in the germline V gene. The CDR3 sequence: CASSSRDGYEQYF. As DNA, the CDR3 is TGTGCCAGCAGCTCCCGGGACGGGTACGAGCAGTACTTC.

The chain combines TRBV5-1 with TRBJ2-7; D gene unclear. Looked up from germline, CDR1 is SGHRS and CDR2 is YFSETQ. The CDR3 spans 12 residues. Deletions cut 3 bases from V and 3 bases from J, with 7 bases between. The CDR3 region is CASSSTRYEQYF. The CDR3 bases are TGCGCCAGCAGCTCAACCCGCTACGAGCAGTACTTC. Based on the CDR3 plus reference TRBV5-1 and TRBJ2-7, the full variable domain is KAGVTQTPRYLIKTRGQQVTLSCSPISGHRSVSWYQQTPGQGLQFLFEYFSETQRNKGNFPGRFSGRQFSNSRSEMNVSTLELGDSALYLCASSSTRYEQYFGPGTRLTVT.

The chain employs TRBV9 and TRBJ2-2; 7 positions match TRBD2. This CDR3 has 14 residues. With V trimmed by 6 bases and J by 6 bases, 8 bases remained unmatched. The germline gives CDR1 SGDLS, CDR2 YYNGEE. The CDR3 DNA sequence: TGTGCCAGCAACGAACGGGAGGTTTCCGGGGAGCTGTTTTTT. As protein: CASNEREVSGELFF.

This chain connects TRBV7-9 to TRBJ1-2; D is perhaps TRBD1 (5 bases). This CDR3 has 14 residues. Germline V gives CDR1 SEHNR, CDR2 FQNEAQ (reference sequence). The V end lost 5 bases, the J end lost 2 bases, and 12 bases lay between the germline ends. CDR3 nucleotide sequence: TGTGCCAGCAGCCCTGACGGGGCCAACTATGGCTACACCTTC. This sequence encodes CASSPDGANYGYTF.

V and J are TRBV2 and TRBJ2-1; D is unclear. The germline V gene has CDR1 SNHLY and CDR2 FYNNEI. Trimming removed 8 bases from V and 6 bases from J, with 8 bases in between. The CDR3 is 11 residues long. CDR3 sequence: CASSGFNEQFF. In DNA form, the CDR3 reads TGTGCCAGCTCGGGCTTCAATGAGCAGTTCTTC. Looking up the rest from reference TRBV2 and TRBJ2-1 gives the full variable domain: EPEVTQTPSHQVTQMGQEVILRCVPISNHLYFYWYRQILGQKVEFLVSFYNNEISEKSEIFDDQFSVERPDGSNFTLKIRSTKLEDSAMYFCASSGFNEQFFGPGTRLTVL.

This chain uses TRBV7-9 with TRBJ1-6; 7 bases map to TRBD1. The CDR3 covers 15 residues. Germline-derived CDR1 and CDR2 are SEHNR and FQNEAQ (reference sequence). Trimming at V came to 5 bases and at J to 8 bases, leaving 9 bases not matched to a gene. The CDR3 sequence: CASSALRDRHSPLHF. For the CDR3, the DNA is TGTGCCAGCAGCGCCCTCCGGGACAGACATTCACCCCTCCACTTT.

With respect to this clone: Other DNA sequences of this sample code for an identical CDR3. This CDR3 reads CASSSTDTQYF. As DNA, the CDR3 is TGCGCCAGCAGCTCCACAGATACGCAGTATTTT. This chain links TRBV5-1 with TRBJ2-3; D gene ambiguous. This CDR3 spans 11 amino acids. CDR1 is SGHRS and CDR2 is YFSETQ in the germline V gene. V lost 3 bases, J lost 2 bases, and 1 base lay in between.

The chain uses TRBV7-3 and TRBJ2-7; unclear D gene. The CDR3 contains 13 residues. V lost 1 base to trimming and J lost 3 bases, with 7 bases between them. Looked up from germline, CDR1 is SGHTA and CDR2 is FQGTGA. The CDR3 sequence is CASSLIAVYEQYF. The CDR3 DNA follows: TGTGCCAGCAGCTTAATTGCAGTCTACGAGCAGTACTTC.

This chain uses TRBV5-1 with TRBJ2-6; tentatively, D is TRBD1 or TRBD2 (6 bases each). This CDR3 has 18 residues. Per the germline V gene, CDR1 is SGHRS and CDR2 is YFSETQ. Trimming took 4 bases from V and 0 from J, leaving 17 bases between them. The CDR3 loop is CASSHHGGYFSGANVLTF. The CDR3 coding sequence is TGCGCCAGCAGCCACCACGGGGGCTATTTCTCTGGGGCCAACGTCCTGACTTTC.

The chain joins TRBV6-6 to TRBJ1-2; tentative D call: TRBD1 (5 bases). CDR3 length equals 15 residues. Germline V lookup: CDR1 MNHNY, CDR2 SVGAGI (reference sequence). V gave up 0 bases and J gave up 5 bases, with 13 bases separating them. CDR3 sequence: CASSYSIQGTYGYTF. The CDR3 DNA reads TGTGCCAGCAGTTACTCGATCCAGGGAACGTATGGCTACACCTTC.

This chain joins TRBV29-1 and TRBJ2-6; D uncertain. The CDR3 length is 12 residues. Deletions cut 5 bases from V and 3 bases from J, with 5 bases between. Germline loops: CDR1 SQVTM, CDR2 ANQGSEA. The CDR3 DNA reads TGCAGCGTTTCATATGGGGCCAACGTCCTGACTTTC. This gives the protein CSVSYGANVLTF. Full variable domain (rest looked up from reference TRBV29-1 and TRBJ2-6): SAVISQKPSRDICQRGTSLTIQCQVDSQVTMMFWYRQQPGQSLTLIATANQGSEATYESGFVIDKFPISRPNLTFSTLTVSNMSPEDSSIYLCSVSYGANVLTFGAGSRLTVL.

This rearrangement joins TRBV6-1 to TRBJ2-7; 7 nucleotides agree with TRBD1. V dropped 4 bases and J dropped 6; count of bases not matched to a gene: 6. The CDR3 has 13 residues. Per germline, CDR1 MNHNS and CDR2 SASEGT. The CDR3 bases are TGTGCCAGCAGTGGGGGACAGCGAGGCGAGCAGTACTTC. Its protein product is CASSGGQRGEQYF.

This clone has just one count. CDR3 protein: CASSLGQSYYGYTF. As DNA, the CDR3 is TGCGCCAGCAGCTTGGGACAGTCCTACTATGGCTACACCTTC. This rearrangement joins TRBV5-1 to TRBJ1-2; maybe TRBD1 (5 bases). V lost 0 bases and J lost 3, with 9 bases in between. Germline-derived CDR1 and CDR2 are SGHRS and YFSETQ. The length of the CDR3 is 14 residues.

The CDR3 DNA reads TGTGCCAGCAGCCCGGAACAGGGGGCTCTGGGGGAGACCCAGTACTTC. Translated, it gives CASSPEQGALGETQYF. The chain is built from TRBV5-4 and TRBJ2-5; TRBD1 aligns across 9 bases. The CDR3 runs 16 residues. The germline V gene encodes CDR1 SGHNT and CDR2 YYREEE (reference sequence). The junction had 12 bases not matched to a gene; V was cut back by 4 bases and J by 5 bases.

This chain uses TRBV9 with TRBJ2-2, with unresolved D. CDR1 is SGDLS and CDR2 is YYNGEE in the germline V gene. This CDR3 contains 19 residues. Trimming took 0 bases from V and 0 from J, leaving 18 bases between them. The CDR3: CASSVATISRNANTGELFF. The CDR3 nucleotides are TGTGCCAGCAGCGTAGCTACAATCAGCAGGAACGCGAACACCGGGGAGCTGTTTTTT.

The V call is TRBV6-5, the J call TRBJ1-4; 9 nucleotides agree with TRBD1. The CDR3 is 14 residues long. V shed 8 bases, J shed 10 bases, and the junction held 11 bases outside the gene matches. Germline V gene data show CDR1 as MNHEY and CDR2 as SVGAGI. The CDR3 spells CASGWDRAKSKLFF. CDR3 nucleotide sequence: TGTGCCAGCGGATGGGACAGGGCAAAGTCAAAACTGTTTTTT.

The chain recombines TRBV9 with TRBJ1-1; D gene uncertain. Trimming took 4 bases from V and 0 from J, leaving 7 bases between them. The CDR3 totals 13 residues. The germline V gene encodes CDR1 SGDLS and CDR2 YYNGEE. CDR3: CASSQFMNTEAFF. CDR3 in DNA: TGTGCCAGCAGCCAATTCATGAACACTGAAGCTTTCTTT.

CDR3 region: CASSPGQGNYGYTF. The CDR3 DNA reads TGTGCCAGCAGTCCGGGACAGGGGAACTATGGCTACACCTTC. The chain is built from TRBV27 and TRBJ1-2, with TRBD1 matching 10 bases. V lost 5 bases and J lost 2; bases outside the gene matches: 2. The CDR3 runs 14 residues. The germline V gene encodes CDR1 MNHEY and CDR2 SMNVEV (reference sequence).

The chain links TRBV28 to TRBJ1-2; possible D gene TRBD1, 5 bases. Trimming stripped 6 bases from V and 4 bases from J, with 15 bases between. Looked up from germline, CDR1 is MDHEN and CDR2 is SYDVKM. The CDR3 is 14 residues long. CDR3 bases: TGTGCCAGCAGACAAACAGGAAGGGCCTATGGCTACACCTTC. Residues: CASRQTGRAYGYTF.

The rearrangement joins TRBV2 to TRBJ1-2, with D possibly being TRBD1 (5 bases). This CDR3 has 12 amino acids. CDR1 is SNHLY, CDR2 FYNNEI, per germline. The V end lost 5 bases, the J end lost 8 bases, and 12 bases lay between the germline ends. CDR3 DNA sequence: TGTGCCAGCAGTTCTTCAGGGAGGGGCTACACCTTC. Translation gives CASSSSGRGYTF.

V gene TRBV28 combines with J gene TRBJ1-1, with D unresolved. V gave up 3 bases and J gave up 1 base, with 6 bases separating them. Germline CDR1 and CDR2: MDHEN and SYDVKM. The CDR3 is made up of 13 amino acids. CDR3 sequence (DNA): TGTGCCAGCAGTTTGAAATGGAACACTGAAGCTTTCTTT. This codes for CASSLKWNTEAFF.